This T cell receptor beta chain was found in a study of shared clonotypes between healthy human individuals. This CDR3 comprises 14 residues. Between the trimmed V and J ends, which lost 4 bases and 7 bases, there was a span of 17 bases. Germline V lookup: CDR1 SGHRS, CDR2 YFSETQ. Remarks on this clone: What it binds is not known.

Assay: immunoSEQ multiplex PCR; the TCRdb copy retains only in-frame clones and omits some. The top ten clones hold 0.45% of a sample with some 1,600,000 clones, approximately 98% of them seen once. Each of the donors was a healthy adult who was HIV-negative and had not had a recent acute infection or vaccination. Whole-study findings and limits: Large sequencing depth failed to make sorted-subset sequencing complete, rarefaction showed. Relative to memory subsets, naive subsets generally showed larger estimated richness.

This rearrangement joins TRBV5-1 to TRBJ2-5; weak D call: TRBD2 (5 bases). The source material was naive CD4+ T cells sorted from blood. This sample's subset: CD45RA+ positively selected. This TCR came from a man aged 30-40 years in good health. CDR3 region: CASSPEAELGTQYF. The CDR3 DNA reads TGCGCCAGCAGCCCAGAAGCGGAGTTAGGGACCCAGTACTTC.